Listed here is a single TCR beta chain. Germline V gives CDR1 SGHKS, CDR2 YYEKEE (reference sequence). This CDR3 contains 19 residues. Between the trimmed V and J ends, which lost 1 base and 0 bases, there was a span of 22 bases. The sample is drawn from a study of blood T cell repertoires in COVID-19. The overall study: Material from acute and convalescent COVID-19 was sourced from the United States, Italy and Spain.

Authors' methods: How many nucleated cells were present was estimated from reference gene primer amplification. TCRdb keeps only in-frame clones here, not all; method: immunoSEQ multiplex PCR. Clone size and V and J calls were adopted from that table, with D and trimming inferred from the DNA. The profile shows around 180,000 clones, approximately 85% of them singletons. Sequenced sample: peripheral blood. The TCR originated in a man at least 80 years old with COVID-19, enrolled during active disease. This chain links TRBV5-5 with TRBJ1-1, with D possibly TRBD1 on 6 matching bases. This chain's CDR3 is CASSLRQAYPSRMNTEAFF. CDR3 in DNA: TGTGCCAGCAGCTTGCGACAGGCTTACCCTTCCCGCATGAACACTGAAGCTTTCTTT.